The 13 T cell receptor beta chains listed next were all sequenced from one sample in a study of shared clonotypes between healthy human individuals. Clones were read by immunoSEQ multiplex PCR, and TCRdb kept only the in-frame ones, dropping some. The table lists about 2.1 million clones, around 93% of them singletons. Naivety among CD8 cells was defined by CD45RO negativity and positive CCR7 selection, thereby excluding terminally differentiated effector memory CD45RA+ cells. The sequenced sample consisted of naive CD8+ T cells from PBMCs. The receptor source for this set is a man aged 18 to 29 in good health. Some clones in this sample may be carry-over from other donors' samples.

This chain joins TRBV4-3 and TRBJ2-7; TRBD1 aligns across 7 bases. Germline lookup yields CDR1 LGHNA and CDR2 YSLEER. There are 15 residues in the CDR3. Trimming cost V 3 bases and J 2 bases; bases outside gene matches: 7. The CDR3 DNA reads TGCGCCAGCAGCCAGGGACAGTCTCATCCCTACGAGCAGTACTTC. Protein product: CASSQGQSHPYEQYF.

The chain joins TRBV5-1 to TRBJ1-1; 8 nucleotides align to TRBD1. V dropped 3 bases and J dropped 8; count of bases not matched to a gene: 0. Germline CDR1 SGHRS, CDR2 YFSETQ. This CDR3 region has 11 residues. The CDR3 here is CASSWTGEAFF. CDR3 DNA sequence: TGCGCCAGCAGCTGGACAGGGGAAGCTTTCTTT.

A single count supports this clone. The chain uses TRBV4-1 and TRBJ2-6; 9 bases align to TRBD1. The germline V gene encodes CDR1 MGHRA and CDR2 YSYEKL. The CDR3 is 19 residues long. The J segment lost 0 bases and the V segment lost 0 bases, leaving 6 bases of the junction unmatched. The CDR3 is CASSQDLGQGLSGANVLTF. In DNA form, the CDR3 reads TGCGCCAGCAGCCAAGACCTTGGACAGGGGCTCTCTGGGGCCAACGTCCTGACTTTC.

CDR3: CASSSLVTLTTDEQYF. The CDR3 coding sequence is TGTGCCAGCAGCTCCTTAGTGACGCTGACCACCGACGAGCAGTACTTC. The chain uses TRBV9 and TRBJ2-7; D remains unclear. The CDR3 spans 16 residues. CDR1 SGDLS and CDR2 YYNGEE come from the germline V gene. The germline V and J ends were trimmed by 4 bases and 5 bases, with 22 bases remaining between them.

This sequence joins TRBV28 and TRBJ2-7; possibly TRBD1 for D (6 bases). The germline gives CDR1 MDHEN, CDR2 SYDVKM. Trimming removed 6 bases from V and 0 bases from J, with 18 bases in between. The CDR3 consists of 16 residues. This chain's CDR3 is CASSLPGTLSSYEQYF. CDR3 DNA sequence: TGTGCCAGCAGCCTCCCCGGGACACTGAGCTCCTACGAGCAGTACTTC.

The chain couples TRBV28 to TRBJ2-1; D remains ambiguous. CDR3 length: 15 amino acids. V lost 3 bases, J lost 3 bases, and 12 bases lay in between. Germline V gene data show CDR1 as MDHEN and CDR2 as SYDVKM. The CDR3 DNA follows: TGTGCCAGCAGTTTGTTCTCGGGCTTCTACAATGAGCAGTTCTTC. Its protein is CASSLFSGFYNEQFF.

The chain employs TRBV7-9 and TRBJ1-5; D possibly corresponds to TRBD1 (6 bases). Germline CDR1 is SEHNR and CDR2 is FQNEAQ (reference sequence). Trimming stripped 4 bases from V and 3 bases from J, with 10 bases between. The CDR3 is made up of 14 amino acids. This chain's CDR3 is CASSSTGFNQPQHF. CDR3 nucleotide sequence: TGTGCCAGCAGCTCTACAGGGTTCAATCAGCCCCAGCATTTT.

The gene calls are TRBV28 and TRBJ2-5, with TRBD2 matching 9 bases. Germline CDR1 MDHEN, CDR2 SYDVKM. The trim removed 2 bases at V and 5 bases at J, leaving 6 bases unmatched. This CDR3 comprises 15 residues. The CDR3 nucleotides read TGTGCCAGCAGTTTAACGGCGGGAGGGATTGAGACCCAGTACTTC. It codes for CASSLTAGGIETQYF.

Regarding this clone: The sample contains more than one DNA sequence encoding this CDR3. The chain uses TRBV19 and TRBJ1-2; maybe TRBD1 (6 bases). With 6 bases removed from V and 0 bases from J, the gap between germline ends came to 8 bases. The germline CDR1 and CDR2 sequences are LNHDA and SQIVND (reference sequence). The CDR3 consists of 13 residues. CDR3 region: CASSGQTNYGYTF. CDR3 bases: TGTGCCAGTAGCGGACAGACTAACTATGGCTACACCTTC.

Concerning this clone itself: Other DNA sequences within the sample encode an identical CDR3. The CDR3 loop is CAWSVVRNTEAFF. In DNA, the CDR3 is TGTGCCTGGAGTGTGGTCAGGAACACTGAAGCTTTCTTT. V gene TRBV30 combines with J gene TRBJ1-1; no definite D call. The CDR3 totals 13 residues. Germline V gene sequence: CDR1 GTSNPN, CDR2 SVGIG (reference sequence). Trimming pared 0 bases from V and 1 base from J, leaving 6 bases between.

This clone was recorded once. This sequence joins TRBV4-1 and TRBJ2-7, with a possible D match to TRBD2 (5 bases). Germline-derived CDR1 and CDR2 are MGHRA and YSYEKL. V was clipped by 0 bases and J by 3 bases, with 9 bases between them. This CDR3 has 14 amino acids. The CDR3 sequence: CASSQETDFYEQYF. In DNA form, the CDR3 reads TGCGCCAGCAGCCAAGAAACGGACTTCTACGAGCAGTACTTC.

V and J are TRBV27 and TRBJ2-7; D ambiguous. The germline CDR1 and CDR2 sequences are MNHEY and SMNVEV (reference sequence). The CDR3 length is 14 residues. Trimming took off 6 bases at V and 3 bases at J, with 15 bases between the two ends. CDR3 sequence: CASSSRSRFYEQYF. The CDR3 coding sequence is TGTGCCAGCAGCTCCCGGTCCAGATTCTACGAGCAGTACTTC.

This clone was seen a single time. The chain carries TRBV6-1 and TRBJ2-1; D is possibly TRBD1 (5 bases). CDR1 and CDR2 from the germline V gene are MNHNS and SASEGT. The CDR3 contains 15 residues. V gave up 4 bases and J gave up 4 bases, with 14 bases separating them. The CDR3 is CASSATTVPYNEQFF. The CDR3 nucleotides read TGTGCCAGCAGTGCCACGACAGTACCTTACAATGAGCAGTTCTTC.